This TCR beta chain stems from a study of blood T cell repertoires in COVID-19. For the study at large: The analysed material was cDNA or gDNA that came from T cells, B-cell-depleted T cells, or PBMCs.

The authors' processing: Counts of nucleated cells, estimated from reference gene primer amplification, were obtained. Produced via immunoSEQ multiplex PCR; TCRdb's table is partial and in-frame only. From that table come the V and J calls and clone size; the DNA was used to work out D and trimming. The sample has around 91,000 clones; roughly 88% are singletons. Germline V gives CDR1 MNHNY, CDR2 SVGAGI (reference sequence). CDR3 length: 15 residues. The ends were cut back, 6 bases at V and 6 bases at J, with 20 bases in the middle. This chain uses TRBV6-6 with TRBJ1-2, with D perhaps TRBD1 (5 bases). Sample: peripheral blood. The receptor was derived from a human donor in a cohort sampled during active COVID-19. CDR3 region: CASSLRGFRGDGYTF. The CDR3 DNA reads TGTGCCAGCAGCTTAAGGGGATTCCGAGGTGATGGCTACACCTTC.